This record looks at one T cell receptor beta chain sequence and its context. Its antigen is currently unknown. This record comes from a study of T cell responses to AZD1222 COVID-19 vaccine. Overall study context: Researchers grouped second doses given at about 4 or about 12 weeks into one pool. The study, taken as a whole, reports: Along spike, vaccine-associated CD4 TCRs were found throughout, with dominance at 160-218 and 743-854.

Sequencing used immunoSEQ multiplex PCR; TCRdb keeps in-frame clones, though not all of them. The table includes about 100,000 clones, about 90% detected once. V was cut by 5 bases and J by 2 bases, with 4 bases left in between. The germline gives CDR1 MDHEN, CDR2 SYDVKM. The CDR3 is 12 amino acids. The receptor was isolated from an adult in good health. The chain is built from TRBV28 and TRBJ2-1; unclear D gene. The sequencing here drew on peripheral blood, taken on day 0 of AZD1222 vaccination. The CDR3 DNA is TGTGCCAGCAGTCCCACCTACAATGAGCAGTTCTTC. It encodes CASSPTYNEQFF.